These 7 T cell receptor beta chains were all obtained from the same sample, sequenced in a study of cytomegalovirus exposure and HLA in healthy donors. The PCR employed 60 Vbeta primers together with 13 Jbeta primers. Here immunoSEQ multiplex PCR was the method, and the copy in TCRdb shows in-frame clones only, minus some. The data contain approximately 150,000 clones, 80% to 85% of them singletons. Specimen: PBMCs. The receptors were sampled from a woman under 40 in good health and CMV-seronegative.

The chain has TRBV6-6 and TRBJ2-5, with 8 bases matching TRBD1. CDR3 length: 13 amino acids. The trim removed 6 bases at V and 4 bases at J, leaving 4 bases unmatched. CDR1 is MNHNY and CDR2 is SVGAGI in the germline V gene (reference sequence). For the CDR3, the DNA is TGTGCCAGCAGCAGAACAGGGGGAGAGACCCAGTACTTC. It encodes CASSRTGGETQYF.

CDR3 DNA sequence: TGCGCCAGCAGCCAAGACGCCGCTAGCGGGGGGTACAATGAGCAGTTCTTC. Amino acid sequence: CASSQDAASGGYNEQFF. V usage is TRBV4-3 and J usage is TRBJ2-1, with 11 bases identical to TRBD2. Germline CDR1 and CDR2: LGHNA and YSLEER. The J segment lost 4 bases and the V segment lost 0 bases, leaving 5 bases of the junction unmatched. This CDR3 comprises 17 residues.

This rearrangement joins TRBV5-1 to TRBJ2-2, with a tentative D call TRBD2 (5 bases). This CDR3 is 16 amino acids long. V was shortened by 1 base and J by 4 bases, with 14 bases between the two germline ends. CDR1 and CDR2 (germline): SGHRS, YFSETQ. CDR3 bases: TGCGCCAGCAGCTTGATGGACTCCACCAGCACCGGGGAGCTGTTTTTT. It codes for CASSLMDSTSTGELFF. The variable domain in full, completed from reference TRBV5-1 and TRBJ2-2, reads KAGVTQTPRYLIKTRGQQVTLSCSPISGHRSVSWYQQTPGQGLQFLFEYFSETQRNKGNFPGRFSGRQFSNSRSEMNVSTLELGDSALYLCASSLMDSTSTGELFFGEGSRLTVL.

The chain carries TRBV27 and TRBJ2-5; 13 nucleotides line up with TRBD2. Germline CDR1 and CDR2: MNHEY and SMNVEV (reference sequence). The CDR3 extends over 16 amino acids. V dropped 4 bases and J dropped 3; count of bases not matched to a gene: 5. The CDR3 DNA follows: TGTGCCAGCAGTTCAGGGACTAGCGGGACAAAAGAGACCCAGTACTTC. This sequence encodes CASSSGTSGTKETQYF.

J is TRBJ1-1 and V is TRBV7-2; D is possibly TRBD1 (5 bases). Germline CDR1 and CDR2: SGHTA and FQGNSA. The CDR3 spans 15 residues. V was pared by 4 bases and J by 1 base, with 13 bases between. Here the CDR3 DNA reads TGTGCCAGCAGCTCCCGTGGGGGGGAGAACACTGAAGCTTTCTTT. Protein sequence: CASSSRGGENTEAFF.

This chain links TRBV6-5 with TRBJ2-7; perhaps TRBD1 as D (6 bases). CDR3 length: 14 residues. V lost 6 bases to trimming and J lost 5 bases, with 17 bases between them. Per germline, CDR1 MNHEY and CDR2 SVGAGI. CDR3 bases: TGTGCCAGCAGGGGGTTAACAGGGATGCACGAGCAGTACTTC. This encodes CASRGLTGMHEQYF.

The chain has TRBV11-2 and TRBJ2-1; a possible D gene is TRBD2 (6 bases). Germline assignment: CDR1 SGHAT and CDR2 FQNNGV. Deletions cut 11 bases from V and 9 bases from J, with 23 bases between. The CDR3 extends over 14 amino acids. The CDR3 is CAGGWSGGDGEQFF. The DNA of the CDR3 is TGTGCCGGGGGGTGGAGCGGTGGGGACGGTGAGCAGTTCTTC.